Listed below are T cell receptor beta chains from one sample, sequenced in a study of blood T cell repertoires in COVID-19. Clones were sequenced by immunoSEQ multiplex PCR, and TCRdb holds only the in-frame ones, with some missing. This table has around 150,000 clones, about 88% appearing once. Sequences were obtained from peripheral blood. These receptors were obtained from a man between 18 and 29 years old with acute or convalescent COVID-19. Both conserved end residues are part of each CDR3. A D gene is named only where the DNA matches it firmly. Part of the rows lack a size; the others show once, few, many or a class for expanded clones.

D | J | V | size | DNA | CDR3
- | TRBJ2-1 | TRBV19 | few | TGTGCCAGTAGTATTTCGGGGATTACCTACAATGAGCAGTTCTTC | CASSISGITYNEQFF
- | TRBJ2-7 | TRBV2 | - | TGTGCCAGCAGTGATAGTTTGCGCTCCGAGCAGTACTTC | CASSDSLRSEQYF
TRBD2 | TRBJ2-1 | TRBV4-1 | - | TGCGCCAGCAGCCAAGTAATGACTAGCGGTTACAATGAGCAGTTCTTC | CASSQVMTSGYNEQFF
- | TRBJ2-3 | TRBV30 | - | TGTGCCTGTGGGAGGTTTGTGGCAGATACGCAGTATTTT | CACGRFVADTQYF
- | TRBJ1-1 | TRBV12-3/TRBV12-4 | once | TGTGCCAGCACACCGGGGATTATAACTGAAGCTTTCTTT | CASTPGIITEAFF
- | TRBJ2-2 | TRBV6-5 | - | TGTGCCAGCAAGGGGATTCAATCCGGGGAGCTGTTTTTT | CASKGIQSGELFF
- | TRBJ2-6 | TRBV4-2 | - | TGTGCCAGCAGCCAAGGTCCCTGGGGCTTTGGGGCCAACGTCCTGACTTTC | CASSQGPWGFGANVLTF
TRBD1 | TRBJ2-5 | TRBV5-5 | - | TGTGCCAGCAGCTTGTTGCCGACAGGGCCAGAGACCCAGTACTTC | CASSLLPTGPETQYF
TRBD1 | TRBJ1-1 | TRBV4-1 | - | TGCGCCAGCAGCCCGACGACAATGGGACAGGGGCATACTGAAGCTTTCTTT | CASSPTTMGQGHTEAFF
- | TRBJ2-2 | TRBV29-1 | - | TGCAGCGTTGAGTCGGTATACGCGAACACCGGGGAGCTGTTTTTT | CSVESVYANTGELFF
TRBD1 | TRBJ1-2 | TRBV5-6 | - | TGTGCCAGCAGCCCGATGGTGGACAGGGGCTACACCTTC | CASSPMVDRGYTF
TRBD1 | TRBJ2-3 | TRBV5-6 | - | TGTGCCAGCAGCAGGGACAGGGTCGCTGGAAATACGCAGTATTTT | CASSRDRVAGNTQYF
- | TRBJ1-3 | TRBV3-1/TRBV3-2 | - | TGTGCCAGCAGCCAATCGGTCCCTTGGAGGGGCACAGGAAACACCATATATTTT | CASSQSVPWRGTGNTIYF
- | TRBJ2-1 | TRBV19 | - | TGTGCCAGTAGTATCTTACTCTCCTCCTACAATGAGCAGTTCTTC | CASSILLSSYNEQFF
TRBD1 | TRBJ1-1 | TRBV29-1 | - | TGCAGCGTTGGGCCCAGGGGGCGCGGGGGGGACACTGAAGCTTTCTTT | CSVGPRGRGGDTEAFF
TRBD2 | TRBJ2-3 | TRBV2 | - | TGTGCCAGCCGGGAACTAGCGGGGAACGCGCAGTATTTT | CASRELAGNAQYF
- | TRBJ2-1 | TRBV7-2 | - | TGTGCCAGCAGCTTCCGGAGGGACAATGAGCAGTTCTTC | CASSFRRDNEQFF
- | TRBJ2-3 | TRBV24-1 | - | TGTGCCACCAGTGACCGTTTTACCGAGCGAGGCACAGATACGCAGTATTTT | CATSDRFTERGTDTQYF
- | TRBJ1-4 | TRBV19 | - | TGTGCCAGTAGTATAGATCCCGATTCGATGGGGCCAACTAATGAAAAACTGTTTTTT | CASSIDPDSMGPTNEKLFF
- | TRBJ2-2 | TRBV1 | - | TGCACCAGCAGCCAAGATGTCGGGGGGCGAAACACCGGGGAGCTGTTTTTT | CTSSQDVGGRNTGELFF
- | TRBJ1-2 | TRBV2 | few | TGTGCCAGCAGCGAAGCGGCAGGAGCGGACTATGGCTACACCTTC | CASSEAAGADYGYTF
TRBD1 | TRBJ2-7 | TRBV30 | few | TGTGCCTCACAGGGGGCATCGGAAGAGCAGTACTTC | CASQGASEEQYF
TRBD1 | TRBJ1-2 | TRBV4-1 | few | TGCGCCAGCAGCCAAGGGGTGGGACAGGAGTACACCTTC | CASSQGVGQEYTF
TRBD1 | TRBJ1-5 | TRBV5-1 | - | TGCGCCAGCAGCTTGAGACCCCGGGACAGGGGATCGGTCGGCAATCAGCCCCAGCATTTT | CASSLRPRDRGSVGNQPQHF
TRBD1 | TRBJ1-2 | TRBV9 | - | TGTGCCAGCAGCCTCGGGACAGGGAACTATGGCTACACCTTC | CASSLGTGNYGYTF
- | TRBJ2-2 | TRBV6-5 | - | TGTGCCAGCAGGCAGAGGACCGGGGAGCTGTTTTTT | CASRQRTGELFF
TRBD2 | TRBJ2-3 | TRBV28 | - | TGTGCCAGCAACCTAGCGGGGGGCACAGATACGCAGTATTTT | CASNLAGGTDTQYF
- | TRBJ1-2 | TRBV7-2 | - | TGTGCCAGCAGCTTATCGGGGGTAGGATATGGCTACACCTTC | CASSLSGVGYGYTF
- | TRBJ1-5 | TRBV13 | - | TGTGCCAGCAGCCCCCTCAACGGGGACAAACTGAATCAGCCCCAGCATTTT | CASSPLNGDKLNQPQHF
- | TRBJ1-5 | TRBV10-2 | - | TGCGCCAGAAACTGGACAGTTCAGCCCCAGCATTTT | CARNWTVQPQHF
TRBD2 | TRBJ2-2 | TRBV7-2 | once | TGTGCCAGCAGCTTAGCGCGGGGTAGCGGGAAAGCCGGGGAGCTGTTTTTT | CASSLARGSGKAGELFF
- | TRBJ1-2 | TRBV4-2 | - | TGTGCCAGCAGCCAGCCTGGACAGACCTCAGCTAACTATGGCTACACCTTC | CASSQPGQTSANYGYTF
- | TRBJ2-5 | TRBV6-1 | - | TGTGCCAGCAGTGACGAGGTCGGGGGACAAGAGACCCAGTACTTC | CASSDEVGGQETQYF
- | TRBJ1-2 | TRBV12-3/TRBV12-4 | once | TGTGCCAGCAGTTCGCACAAGGGCTACACCTTC | CASSSHKGYTF
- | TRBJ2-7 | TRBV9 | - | TGTGCCAGCAGCGTTGGGGCGGGGACCTACGAGCAGTACTTC | CASSVGAGTYEQYF
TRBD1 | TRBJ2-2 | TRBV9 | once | TGTGCCAGCAGCGCTTGGACAGGATCGAACACCGGGGAGCTGTTTTTT | CASSAWTGSNTGELFF
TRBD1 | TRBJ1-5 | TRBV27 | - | TGTGCCAGCAGTCAACAGGGGTTTTCTAATCAGCCCCAGCATTTT | CASSQQGFSNQPQHF
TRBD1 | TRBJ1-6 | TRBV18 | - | TGTGCCAGCTCACCTCCCGGGGACAGATATTCACCCCTCCACTTT | CASSPPGDRYSPLHF
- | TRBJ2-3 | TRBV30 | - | TGTGCCCAGGGTGGGGATACGCAGTATTTT | CAQGGDTQYF
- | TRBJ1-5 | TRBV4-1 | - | TGCGCCAGCAGCCCCTTGGGGGGGTTAAGCAATCAGCCCCAGCATTTT | CASSPLGGLSNQPQHF
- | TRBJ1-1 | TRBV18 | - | TGTGCCAGCTCACCACTGACAGGATCGAACACTGAAGCTTTCTTT | CASSPLTGSNTEAFF
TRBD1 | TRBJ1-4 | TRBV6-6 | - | TGTGCCAGCAGTTCTGGACAGGGGACAACTAATGAAAAACTGTTTTTT | CASSSGQGTTNEKLFF